A selection of T cell receptor beta chains follows, all from one sample in a study of CD8 T cells in Susac syndrome. Via MiXCR, TCRdb re-called the immunoSEQ multiplex PCR reads, giving one row per CDR3 protein. The sample includes some 200,000 distinct CDR3 sequences, roughly 95% of them seen just once. Sequencing was performed on CD4+ T cells from PBMCs. These receptors came from a human donor with Susac syndrome. CDR3s include the opening cysteine and the closing phenylalanine or tryptophan. D genes are given only for firm matches. Where a row states a size, it is once, few, many or the class of an expanded clone; other rows omit it.

d_gene	v_gene	j_gene	abundance	CDR3nt	CDR3aa
TRBD1	TRBV30	TRBJ1-2	.	TGTGCCTGGAGTTACAGGGGGCGTTCGACTGGCTACACCTTC	CAWSYRGRSTGYTF
TRBD2	TRBV30	TRBJ2-1	.	TGTGCCTGGGAGCGGGGGCCCTACAATGAGCAGTTCTTC	CAWERGPYNEQFF
.	TRBV12-3/TRBV12-4	TRBJ1-2	.	TGTGCCAGCACCTCAGAGACCTATGGCTACACCTTC	CASTSETYGYTF
.	TRBV19	TRBJ2-7	.	TGTGCCAGTAGTATTGGGCTGGACTACGAGCAGTACTTC	CASSIGLDYEQYF
.	TRBV7-3	TRBJ2-6	.	TGTGCCAGCAGCCCTTGGACGCTTAGCTCTGGGGCCAACGTCCTGACTTTC	CASSPWTLSSGANVLTF
.	TRBV7-2	TRBJ2-1	.	TGTGCCAGCGGACCTGAGGGGGACAAGTCCCATGAGCAGTTCTTC	CASGPEGDKSHEQFF
.	TRBV5-6	TRBJ1-2	once	TGTGCCAGCAGCTTCGCGGGGGGAGATGGCTACACCTTC	CASSFAGGDGYTF
.	TRBV12-3/TRBV12-4	TRBJ2-5	.	TGTGCCAGCACCGACGATCGGGAGACCCAGTACTTC	CASTDDRETQYF
.	TRBV3-1	TRBJ1-4	.	TGTGCCAGCAGCCCAACGGGACGGTTTAATGAAAAACTGTTTTTT	CASSPTGRFNEKLFF
.	TRBV5-1	TRBJ2-7	.	TGCGCCAGCAGCCCATTGGCGGGGGCCGTCTCCTACGAGCAGTACTTC	CASSPLAGAVSYEQYF
TRBD2	TRBV7-8	TRBJ2-5	.	TGTGCCAGCAGCTCTAATAGCGGGGGGGAGACCCAGTACTTC	CASSSNSGGETQYF
.	TRBV2	TRBJ2-7	.	TGTGCCAGCAGTGAACTCGCGGACGACGAGCAGTACTTC	CASSELADDEQYF
.	TRBV7-2	TRBJ2-3	.	TGTGCCAGCAGCCCCCCGCGGGTTGGCACAGATACGCAGTATTTT	CASSPPRVGTDTQYF
.	TRBV29-1	TRBJ1-2	.	TGCATCCCTCTAGGGGGGACGGCAAGGGGCTACACCTTC	CIPLGGTARGYTF
.	TRBV6-1	TRBJ1-6	.	TGTGCCGGAAACGGACAGTATAATTCACCCCTCCACTTT	CAGNGQYNSPLHF
TRBD2	TRBV6-2/TRBV6-3	TRBJ2-1	once	TGTGCCAGCAGAGAAAGCGGGGGACTAAGCAATGAGCAGTTCTTC	CASRESGGLSNEQFF
.	TRBV10-3	TRBJ2-2	.	TGTGCCATCAGTGAGGCAGAAAACACCGGGGAGCTGTTTTTT	CAISEAENTGELFF
.	TRBV20-1	TRBJ1-4	.	TGCAGTGCTGGGAAACTGGACAGAACCTCGGAGGAACTGTTTTTT	CSAGKLDRTSEELFF
.	TRBV20-1	TRBJ2-7	once	TGCAGTGCTAGTAGCCCAGCGGACTACGAGCAGTACTTC	CSASSPADYEQYF
TRBD2	TRBV4-2	TRBJ2-7	.	TGTGCCAGCAGCCATTACGGTAGCGGGGGTCCCTACGAGCAGTACTTC	CASSHYGSGGPYEQYF
.	TRBV5-1	TRBJ2-7	.	TGCGCCAGCAGCAAACAGGGTCCCTACGAGCAGTACTTC	CASSKQGPYEQYF
.	TRBV20-1	TRBJ2-7	.	TGCAGTGCTAGAGGGGGGGTGGGGCAGTACTTC	CSARGGVGQYF
.	TRBV9	TRBJ2-5	once	TGTGCCAGCAGCGCCGGGACCTTGCGGGAGACCCAGTACTTC	CASSAGTLRETQYF
.	TRBV5-1	TRBJ2-5	.	TGCGCCAGCAGCTTGGCTCCAGAAGAGACCCAGTACTTC	CASSLAPEETQYF
.	TRBV20-1	TRBJ2-7	.	TGCAGTGCTAGACCCTGGACTACACTCTACGAGCAGTACTTC	CSARPWTTLYEQYF
.	TRBV3-1	TRBJ1-2	.	TGTGCCAGCAGCCGATTAGCAGTCCCAAACTATGGCTACACCTTC	CASSRLAVPNYGYTF
.	TRBV7-9	TRBJ2-3	.	TGTGCCAGCAGCCCCCAGGGTCGGGCAGATACGCAGTATTTT	CASSPQGRADTQYF
.	TRBV20-1	TRBJ2-4	.	TGCAGTGCTACCCCGCCCGGACCTCGAGGGGACATTCAGTACTTC	CSATPPGPRGDIQYF
TRBD1	TRBV18	TRBJ1-1	once	TGTGCCAGCTCCCGACAGGGGGAAGGCACTGAAGCTTTCTTT	CASSRQGEGTEAFF
TRBD1	TRBV12-3/TRBV12-4	TRBJ2-7	.	TGTGCCAGCAGACCCGACAGGGGGCTTGAGCAGTACTTC	CASRPDRGLEQYF
.	TRBV4-2	TRBJ1-1	.	TGTGCCAGTCCGGGACGGGAGAACACTGAAGCTTTCTTT	CASPGRENTEAFF
TRBD1	TRBV20-1	TRBJ1-2	.	TGCAGTGGCTCAGACAGGGTCGGCTATGGCTACACCTTC	CSGSDRVGYGYTF
TRBD1	TRBV30	TRBJ1-4	.	TGTGCCTGGAGAACCGGGACAGGGGGCGAAAAACTGTTTTTT	CAWRTGTGGEKLFF
.	TRBV3-1	TRBJ2-7	few	TGTGCCAGCAGCCAAGGTCCCGGGGTCGCCTACGAGCAGTACTTC	CASSQGPGVAYEQYF
.	TRBV4-2	TRBJ1-2	.	TGTGCCAGCAGCCAAGACAGGGTCTGGGGCTACACCTTC	CASSQDRVWGYTF
TRBD1	TRBV7-3	TRBJ2-4	.	TGTGCCAGCAGCTTAGGACAGGGGGGCATTCAGTACTTC	CASSLGQGGIQYF
.	TRBV7-8	TRBJ2-1	.	TGTGCCAGCAGCTTCAATAGTCGGGCGGGGAATGAGCAGTTCTTC	CASSFNSRAGNEQFF
.	TRBV4-3	TRBJ1-6	.	TGCGCCAGCAGCCAAGATCGGGAGAGAACCTCCTATAATTCACCCCTCCACTTT	CASSQDRERTSYNSPLHF
.	TRBV29-1	TRBJ2-2	.	TGCAGCGTTTATAGGACGAACACCGGGGAGCTGTTTTTT	CSVYRTNTGELFF
TRBD1	TRBV5-6	TRBJ2-5	.	TGTGCCAGCAGTCGTGGACAGGCTTTAGGGGAGACCCAGTACTTC	CASSRGQALGETQYF
TRBD2	TRBV10-3	TRBJ2-1	.	TGTGCCACCAGCAGCGGGGGGGACAATGAGCAGTTCTTC	CATSSGGDNEQFF
.	TRBV6-1	TRBJ2-7	once	TGTGCCAGCAGTGAAGGGAAGGGAGCGAGGATCCTCTCCTACGAGCAGTACTTC	CASSEGKGARILSYEQYF
.	TRBV20-1	TRBJ2-2	.	TGCAGTGCTAGAACAGGGAACCCCGGGGAGCTGTTTTTT	CSARTGNPGELFF
.	TRBV2	TRBJ1-1	.	TGTGCCAGCAGTGGGGACCAGGGATCCGAAGCTTTCTTT	CASSGDQGSEAFF
.	TRBV29-1	TRBJ2-1	.	TGCAGCGGCCAGAGCTCCTACAATGAGCAGTTCTTC	CSGQSSYNEQFF